The 2 T cell receptor beta chains listed next were all sequenced from one sample in a study of T cells in Graves' hyperthyroidism and ophthalmopathy. Researchers amplified the TCR beta CDR3 regions from RNA transcripts. HTBI primers drove first-round RT-PCR of the TCR CDR3. One entry per CDR3 protein results from TCRdb running MiXCR on the multiplex PCR reads. The table records 150,000 or so distinct CDR3 sequences, approximately 20% of them present only once. The sequenced material came from blood. These TCRs come from a woman aged 45-65 years with Graves' hyperthyroidism that later progressed to Graves' ophthalmopathy.

This clonotype came up many times. CDR3 loop: CASSQGRPPGEQFF. As DNA, the CDR3 is TGTGCCAGCTCCCAGGGACGTCCTCCGGGTGAGCAGTTCTTC. The chain uses TRBV18 and TRBJ2-1, with D possibly being TRBD1 or TRBD2 (5 bases each). Trimming shortened V by 6 bases and J by 9 bases, and 18 bases separated the two germline ends. CDR1 and CDR2 from the germline V gene are KGHSH and LQKENI. The length of the CDR3 is 14 residues.

A note on this clonotype: One end of the junction fails to match germline, which may point to a read error. This rearrangement joins TRBV25-1 to TRBJ2-1; 8 bases agree with TRBD1. This CDR3 has 17 residues. Per germline, CDR1 MGHDK and CDR2 SYGVNS. The CDR3 is CASSEYPTGGNYNEQFF. The CDR3 nucleotides read TGTGCCAGCAGTGAATACCCTACAGGGGGAAACTACAATGAGCAGTTCTTT.